The clone carrying this T cell receptor (beta chain) appeared a few times. This record comes from a study of technical replicates of blood from a handful of donors. The protocol was immunoSEQ multiplex PCR, while the TCRdb copy is restricted to in-frame clones and leaves out a portion. The sample comprises approximately 64,000 clones, more than 75% of which are singletons, and approximately 5.1% rests with the top ten. V gave up 0 bases and J gave up 4 bases, with 7 bases separating them. The CDR3 runs 14 residues. Germline-derived CDR1 and CDR2 are LNHDA and SQIVND (reference sequence). The TCR was taken from a human donor in good health. Some clones in this sample may be carry-over from other donors' samples. This chain connects TRBV19 to TRBJ2-1; D is uncertain. Sequenced material: PBMCs. CDR3 in amino acids: CASSIESDYNEQFF. In nucleotides, the CDR3 is TGTGCCAGTAGTATAGAAAGCGATTACAATGAGCAGTTCTTC. Filled out from reference TRBV19 and TRBJ2-1, the complete variable domain reads DGGITQSPKYLFRKEGQNVTLSCEQNLNHDAMYWYRQDPGQGLRLIYYSQIVNDFQKGDIAEGYSVSREKKESFPLTVTSAQKNPTAFYLCASSIESDYNEQFFGPGTRLTVL.